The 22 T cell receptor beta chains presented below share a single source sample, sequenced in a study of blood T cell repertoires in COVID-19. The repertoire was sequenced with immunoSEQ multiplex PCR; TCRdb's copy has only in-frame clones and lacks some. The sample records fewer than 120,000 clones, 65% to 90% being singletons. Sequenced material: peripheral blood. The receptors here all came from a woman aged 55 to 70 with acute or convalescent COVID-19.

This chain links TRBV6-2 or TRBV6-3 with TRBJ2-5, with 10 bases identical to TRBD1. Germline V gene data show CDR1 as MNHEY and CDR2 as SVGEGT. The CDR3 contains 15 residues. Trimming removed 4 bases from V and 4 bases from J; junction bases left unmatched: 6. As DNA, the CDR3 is TGTGCCAGCAGTTGGGACAGGGGTCGGAGAGAGACCCAGTACTTC. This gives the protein CASSWDRGRRETQYF.

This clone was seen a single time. Here the CDR3 reads CASSFRDFGNTIYF. The CDR3 region has the DNA TGTGCCAGCAGCTTCAGGGATTTTGGAAACACCATATATTTT. The chain has TRBV7-2 and TRBJ1-3; a possible D gene is TRBD1 (5 bases). Germline CDR1 reads SGHTA; CDR2 reads FQGNSA. The length of the CDR3 is 14 residues. V shed 3 bases and J shed 3 bases, with 9 bases lying between them.

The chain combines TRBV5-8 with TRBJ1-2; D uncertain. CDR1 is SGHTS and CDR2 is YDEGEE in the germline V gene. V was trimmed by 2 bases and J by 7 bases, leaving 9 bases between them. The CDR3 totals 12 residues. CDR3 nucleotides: TGTGCCAGCAGCTTCCTCCAACTTGGCTACACCTTC. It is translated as CASSFLQLGYTF.

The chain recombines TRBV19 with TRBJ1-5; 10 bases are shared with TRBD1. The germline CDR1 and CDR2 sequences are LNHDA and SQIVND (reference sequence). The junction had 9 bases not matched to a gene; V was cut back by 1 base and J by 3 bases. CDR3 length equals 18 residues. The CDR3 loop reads CASSIGTGTGATNQPQHF. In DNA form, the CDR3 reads TGTGCCAGTAGTATAGGTACCGGGACAGGGGCCACCAATCAGCCCCAGCATTTT. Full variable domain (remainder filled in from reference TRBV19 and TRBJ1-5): DGGITQSPKYLFRKEGQNVTLSCEQNLNHDAMYWYRQDPGQGLRLIYYSQIVNDFQKGDIAEGYSVSREKKESFPLTVTSAQKNPTAFYLCASSIGTGTGATNQPQHFGDGTRLSIL.

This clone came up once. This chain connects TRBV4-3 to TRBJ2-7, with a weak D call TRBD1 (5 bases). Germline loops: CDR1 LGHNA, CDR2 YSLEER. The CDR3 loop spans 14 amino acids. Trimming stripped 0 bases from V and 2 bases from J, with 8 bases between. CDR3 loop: CASSQEQATYEQYF. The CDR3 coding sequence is TGCGCCAGCAGCCAAGAACAGGCAACCTACGAGCAGTACTTC.

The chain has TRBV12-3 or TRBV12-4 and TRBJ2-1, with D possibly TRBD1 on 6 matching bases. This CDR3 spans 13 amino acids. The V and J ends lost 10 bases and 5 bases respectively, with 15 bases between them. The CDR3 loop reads CATGAGGNNEQFF. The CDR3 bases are TGTGCCACCGGGGCTGGGGGCAACAATGAGCAGTTCTTC.

CDR3 DNA sequence: TGCGCCAGCAGCTCATCTAGACAGGGGGCCCCAGATACGCAGTATTTT. It yields the protein CASSSSRQGAPDTQYF. The J gene is TRBJ2-3, the V gene TRBV5-1; 10 nucleotides align to TRBD1. Germline V CDR1 and CDR2: SGHRS, YFSETQ. Losses at the gene ends were 3 bases for V and 4 bases for J; bases not matched to a gene: 8. The CDR3 is 16 residues long.

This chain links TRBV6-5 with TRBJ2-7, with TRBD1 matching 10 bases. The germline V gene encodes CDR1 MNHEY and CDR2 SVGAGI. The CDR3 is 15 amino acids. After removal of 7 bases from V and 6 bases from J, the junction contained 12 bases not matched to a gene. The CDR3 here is CASTYPGTGVFEQYF. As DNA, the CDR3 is TGTGCCAGCACCTACCCCGGGACAGGGGTTTTCGAGCAGTACTTC.

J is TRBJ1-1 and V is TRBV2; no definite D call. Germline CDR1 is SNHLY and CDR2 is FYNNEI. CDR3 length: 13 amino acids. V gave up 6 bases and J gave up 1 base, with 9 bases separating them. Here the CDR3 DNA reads TGTGCCAGCAGCCCAGCGGAGAACACTGAAGCTTTCTTT. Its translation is CASSPAENTEAFF.

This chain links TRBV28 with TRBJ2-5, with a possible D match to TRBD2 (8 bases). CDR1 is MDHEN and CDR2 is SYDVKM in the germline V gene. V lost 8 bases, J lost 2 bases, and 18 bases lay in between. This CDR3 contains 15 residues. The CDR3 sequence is CASAPGGDSQETQYF. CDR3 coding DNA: TGTGCCAGCGCTCCCGGGGGGGACAGTCAAGAGACCCAGTACTTC.

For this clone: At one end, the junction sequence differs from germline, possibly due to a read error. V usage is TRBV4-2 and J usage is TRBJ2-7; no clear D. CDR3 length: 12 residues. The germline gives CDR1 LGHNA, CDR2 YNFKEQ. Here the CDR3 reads CASSPSQYPPIF. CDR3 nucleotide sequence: TGTGCCAGCAGTCCCTCACAGTACCCCCCTATCTTC.

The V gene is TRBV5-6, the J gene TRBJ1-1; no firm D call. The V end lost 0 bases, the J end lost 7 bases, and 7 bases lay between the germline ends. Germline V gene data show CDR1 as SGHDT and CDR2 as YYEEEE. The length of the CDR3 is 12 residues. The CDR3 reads CASSLAFSEAFF. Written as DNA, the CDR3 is TGTGCCAGCAGCTTGGCTTTCAGTGAAGCTTTCTTT.

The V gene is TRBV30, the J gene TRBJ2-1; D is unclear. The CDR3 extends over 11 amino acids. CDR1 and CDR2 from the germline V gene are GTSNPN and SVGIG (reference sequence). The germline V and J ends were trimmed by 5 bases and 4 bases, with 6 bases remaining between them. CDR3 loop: CAWRRYNEQFF. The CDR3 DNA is TGTGCCTGGCGCAGGTACAATGAGCAGTTCTTC.

The CDR3 loop reads CARSLDLRPRFSGNTIYF. The DNA of the CDR3 is TGTGCCAGAAGCTTGGACCTGCGGCCGCGATTCTCTGGAAACACCATATATTTT. The chain combines TRBV5-3 with TRBJ1-3, with unresolved D. TRBV5-3 is an ORF; its function is uncertain. Trimming left V 0 bases short and J 0 bases short, with 16 bases between. This CDR3 region has 18 residues.

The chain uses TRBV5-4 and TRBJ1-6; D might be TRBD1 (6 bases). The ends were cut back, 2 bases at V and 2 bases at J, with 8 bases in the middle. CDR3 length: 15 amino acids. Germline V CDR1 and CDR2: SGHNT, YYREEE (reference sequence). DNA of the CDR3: TGTGCCAGCAGCTTACAGGGTCCCTATAATTCACCCCTCCACTTT. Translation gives CASSLQGPYNSPLHF.

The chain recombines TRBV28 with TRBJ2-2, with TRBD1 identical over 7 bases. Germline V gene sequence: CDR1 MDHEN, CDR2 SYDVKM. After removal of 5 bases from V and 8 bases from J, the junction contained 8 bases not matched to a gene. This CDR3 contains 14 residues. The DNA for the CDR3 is TGTGCCAGCAGTACAGGGGAAGGGTTGGGGGAGCTGTTTTTT. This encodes CASSTGEGLGELFF.

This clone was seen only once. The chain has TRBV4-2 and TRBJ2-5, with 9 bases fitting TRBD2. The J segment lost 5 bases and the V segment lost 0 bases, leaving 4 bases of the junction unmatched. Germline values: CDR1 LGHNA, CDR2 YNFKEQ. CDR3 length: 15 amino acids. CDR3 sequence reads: CASSQERGGLETQYF. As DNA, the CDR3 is TGTGCCAGCAGCCAAGAGCGGGGGGGGTTGGAGACCCAGTACTTC.

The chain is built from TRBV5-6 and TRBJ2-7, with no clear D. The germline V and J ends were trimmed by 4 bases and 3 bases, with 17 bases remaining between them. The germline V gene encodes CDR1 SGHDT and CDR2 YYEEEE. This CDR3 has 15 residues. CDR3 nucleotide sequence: TGTGCCAGCAGCCCCCGGGTTGATGGTCTCTACGAGCAGTACTTC. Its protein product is CASSPRVDGLYEQYF. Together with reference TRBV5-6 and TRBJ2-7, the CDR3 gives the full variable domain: DAGVTQSPTHLIKTRGQQVTLRCSPKSGHDTVSWYQQALGQGPQFIFQYYEEEERQRGNFPDRFSGHQFPNYSSELNVNALLLGDSALYLCASSPRVDGLYEQYFGPGTRLTVT.

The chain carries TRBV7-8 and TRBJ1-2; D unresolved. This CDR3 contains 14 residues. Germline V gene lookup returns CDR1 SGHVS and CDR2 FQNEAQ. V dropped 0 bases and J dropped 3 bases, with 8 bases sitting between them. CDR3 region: CASSLAPADYGYTF. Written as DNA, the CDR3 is TGTGCCAGCAGCTTAGCGCCAGCGGACTATGGCTACACCTTC.

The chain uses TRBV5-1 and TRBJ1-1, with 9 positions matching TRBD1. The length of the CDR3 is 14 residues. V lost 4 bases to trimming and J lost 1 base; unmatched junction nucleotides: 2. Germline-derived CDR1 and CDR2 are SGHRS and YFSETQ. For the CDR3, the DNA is TGCGCCAGCAGCCGACAGGGGGGGAACACTGAAGCTTTCTTT. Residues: CASSRQGGNTEAFF.

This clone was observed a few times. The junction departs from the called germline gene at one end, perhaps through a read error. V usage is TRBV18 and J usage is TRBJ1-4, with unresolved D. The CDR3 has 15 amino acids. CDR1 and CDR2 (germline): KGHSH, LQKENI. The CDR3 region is CASAPELATNEKLFF. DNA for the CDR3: TGTGCCAGCGCACCCGAGCTTGCAACTAATGAAAAACTGTTTTTT.

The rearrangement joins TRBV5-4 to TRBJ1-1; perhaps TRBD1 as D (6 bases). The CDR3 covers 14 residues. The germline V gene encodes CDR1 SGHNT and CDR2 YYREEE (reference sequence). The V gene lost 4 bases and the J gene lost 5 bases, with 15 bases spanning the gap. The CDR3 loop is CASSQQGRMTEAFF. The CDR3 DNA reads TGTGCCAGCAGCCAACAGGGACGAATGACTGAAGCTTTCTTT.